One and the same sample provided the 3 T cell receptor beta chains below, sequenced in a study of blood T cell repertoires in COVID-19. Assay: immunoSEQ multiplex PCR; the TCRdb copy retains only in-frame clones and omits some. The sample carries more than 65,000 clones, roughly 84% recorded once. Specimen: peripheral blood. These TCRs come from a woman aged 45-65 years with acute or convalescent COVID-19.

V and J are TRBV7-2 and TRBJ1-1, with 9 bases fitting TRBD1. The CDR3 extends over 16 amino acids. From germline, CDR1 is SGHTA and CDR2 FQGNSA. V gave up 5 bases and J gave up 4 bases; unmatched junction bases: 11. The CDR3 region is CASSHLSGQGPTEAFF. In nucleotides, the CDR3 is TGTGCCAGCAGCCATCTCTCGGGACAGGGTCCCACTGAAGCTTTCTTT.

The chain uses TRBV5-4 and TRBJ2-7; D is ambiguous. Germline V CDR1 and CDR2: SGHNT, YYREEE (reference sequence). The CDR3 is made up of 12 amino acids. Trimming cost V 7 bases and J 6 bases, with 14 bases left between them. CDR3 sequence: CASSLDWSEQYF. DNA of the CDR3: TGTGCCAGCTCCCTCGACTGGAGCGAGCAGTACTTC.

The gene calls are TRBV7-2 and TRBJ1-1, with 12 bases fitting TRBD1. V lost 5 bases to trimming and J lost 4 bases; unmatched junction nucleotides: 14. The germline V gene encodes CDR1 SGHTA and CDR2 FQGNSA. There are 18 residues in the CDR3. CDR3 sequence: CASSARTGTGGWSTEAFF. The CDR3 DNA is TGTGCCAGCAGCGCCCGAACCGGGACAGGGGGCTGGAGCACTGAAGCTTTCTTT.